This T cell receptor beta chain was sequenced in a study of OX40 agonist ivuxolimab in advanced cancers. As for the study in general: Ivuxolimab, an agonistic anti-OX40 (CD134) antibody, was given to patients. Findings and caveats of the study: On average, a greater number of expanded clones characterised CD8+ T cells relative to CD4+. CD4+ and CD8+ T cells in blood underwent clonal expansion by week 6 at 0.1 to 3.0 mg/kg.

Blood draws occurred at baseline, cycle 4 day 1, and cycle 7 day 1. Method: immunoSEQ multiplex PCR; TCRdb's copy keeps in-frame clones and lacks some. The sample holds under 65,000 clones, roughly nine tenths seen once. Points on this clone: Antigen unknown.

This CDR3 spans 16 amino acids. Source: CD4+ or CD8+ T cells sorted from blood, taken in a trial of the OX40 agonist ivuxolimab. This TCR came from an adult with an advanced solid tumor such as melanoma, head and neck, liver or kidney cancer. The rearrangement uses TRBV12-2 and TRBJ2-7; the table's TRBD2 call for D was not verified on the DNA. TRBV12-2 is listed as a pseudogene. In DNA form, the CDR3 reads TGTGCAAGTCGCTTAGAATCCCACGGGAGATCCTACGAGCAGTACTTC. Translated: CASRLESHGRSYEQYF.